This TCR beta chain was retrieved from a study of cytomegalovirus exposure and HLA in healthy donors. It was with 60 Vbeta and 13 Jbeta primers that the PCR ran. Per the study methods: There were around 78 million unique TCR beta chains by a later count, and approximately 11 million of them were shared. Here immunoSEQ multiplex PCR was the method, and the copy in TCRdb shows in-frame clones only, minus some. From that table come the V and J calls and clone size; the DNA was used to work out D and trimming. The data contain about 150,000 clones, roughly 80% of them singletons. As for the donors, each was a healthy bone marrow donor. Notes on the study in general: When a later analysis was performed, an Asian-associated ancestry cluster reportedly had fewer N-insertions than the approximately 690-donor mean.

On this clone: The antigen is unknown.

Germline V gives CDR1 MNHEY, CDR2 SMNVEV (reference sequence). This CDR3 has 14 amino acids. V dropped 4 bases and J dropped 1 base, with 11 bases sitting between them. The chain recombines TRBV27 with TRBJ2-7; unclear D gene. This clonotype originated in a woman between 35 and 50 years old in good health and CMV-seropositive. Sequenced: PBMCs. The CDR3 reads CASSYSLASYEQYF. In DNA, the CDR3 is TGTGCCAGCAGTTATTCTCTGGCATCCTACGAGCAGTACTTC.